This passage covers 5 T cell receptor beta chains from one sample sequenced in a study of blood T cell repertoires in COVID-19. Profiled with immunoSEQ multiplex PCR; TCRdb holds only in-frame clones, not every one. The sample shows approximately 260,000 clones, less than 85% of them seen only once. Sequencing input: peripheral blood. These receptors all stem from a woman at least 80 years old with active or convalescent COVID-19.

The chain combines TRBV7-9 with TRBJ1-4; a weak D match, TRBD1 (6 bases). V was clipped by 5 bases and J by 3 bases, with 13 bases between them. Germline V gene data show CDR1 as SEHNR and CDR2 as FQNEAQ (reference sequence). The CDR3 consists of 15 residues. CDR3 loop: CASSIGTSSNEKLFF. The CDR3 DNA is TGTGCCAGCAGCATAGGGACATCATCTAATGAAAAACTGTTTTTT.

CDR3 amino acids: CASSVWTTDEQYF. CDR3 in DNA: TGTGCCAGCAGCGTATGGACAACGGACGAGCAGTACTTC. The chain carries TRBV9 and TRBJ2-7; D is possibly TRBD1 (5 bases). The ends were cut back, 1 base at V and 5 bases at J, with 10 bases in the middle. CDR3 length: 13 amino acids. Looked up from germline, CDR1 is SGDLS and CDR2 is YYNGEE.

The rearrangement uses TRBV6-5 and TRBJ1-6, with unresolved D. The germline V gene has CDR1 MNHEY and CDR2 SVGAGI. V shed 7 bases and J shed 9 bases, with 13 bases lying between them. The CDR3 runs 13 residues. CDR3: CASTSRLASPLHF. The CDR3 region has the DNA TGTGCCAGCACCTCCAGATTAGCTTCACCCCTCCACTTT.

This sequence joins TRBV10-1 and TRBJ1-3, with 8 bases matching TRBD1. Germline trimming cut 3 bases from V and 3 bases from J; bases unmatched to any gene: 4. Germline values: CDR1 WNHNN, CDR2 SYGVQD (reference sequence). The CDR3 sequence is 15 residues long. This CDR3 is CASSDTGTGGNTIYF. The CDR3 DNA follows: TGCGCCAGCAGTGATACCGGGACAGGTGGAAACACCATATATTTT.

This chain uses TRBV21-1 with TRBJ1-5; the table's TRBD1 call for D was not verified on the DNA. TRBV21-1 is an annotated pseudogene. The CDR3 is 18 residues long. The DNA of the CDR3 is TGTGCCAGCAGCAAAGAGAGGACAGGGGGAAGAGGAAATCAGCCCCAGCATTTT. The encoded protein is CASSKERTGGRGNQPQHF.